This T cell receptor beta chain was captured by sequencing in a study of blood T cell repertoires in COVID-19. Whole-study context: The study drew acute and convalescent COVID-19 samples from the United States, Italy and Spain.

Membership in each cohort depended on participant-reported clinical history. In Cohort 3, a recovered donor had either two negative PCRs, clearance, or symptom resolution. Assay: immunoSEQ multiplex PCR; the TCRdb copy retains only in-frame clones and omits some. The sample has around 300,000 clones; around 86% are singletons. Between the trimmed V and J ends, which lost 2 bases and 8 bases, there was a span of 11 bases. Germline assignment: CDR1 SGHTS and CDR2 YDEGEE. This CDR3 contains 14 residues. Source material: PBMCs or T cells enriched from blood (not recorded which). The receptor was isolated from a woman between 35 and 50 years old who had recovered from COVID-19. J is TRBJ1-6 and V is TRBV5-8; no firm D call. CDR3 region: CASSFFGVHSPLHF. The CDR3 bases are TGTGCCAGCAGCTTCTTCGGAGTTCATTCACCCCTCCACTTT.